This is a list of T cell receptor beta chains from one sample in a study of T cell repertoires in cytomegalovirus infection. No antigens are known for them. A single record per CDR3 protein comes from TCRdb applying MiXCR to the reads. The repertoire holds 380,000 or so distinct CDR3 sequences, with about 35% as singletons. The sample in question was cultured PBMCs, obtained from culture after CMV antigen stimulation. These TCRs come from a human donor in good health (CMV status not recorded). Some clones in this sample may be carry-over from other donors' samples. Each CDR3 is given with its conserved first and last residue. D genes are given only for firm matches. A row's size may be missing; if present it is once, few, many or a size class.

v_gene	j_gene	d_gene	abundance	CDR3aa	CDR3nt
TRBV27	TRBJ2-3	.	.	CASSYPGRGLVPDTQYF	TGTGCCAGCAGTTATCCGGGTAGGGGTTTGGTCCCAGATACGCAGTATTTT
TRBV6-2/TRBV6-3	TRBJ2-7	TRBD1	.	CASREGQGREQYF	TGTGCCAGCAGGGAAGGACAGGGGCGCGAGCAGTACTTC
TRBV9	TRBJ1-1	.	few	CASSVAAGGRTEAFF	TGTGCCAGCAGCGTAGCTGCGGGGGGCCGGACTGAAGCTTTCTTT
TRBV10-2	TRBJ2-3	.	.	CASKRGGGPDTQYF	TGCGCCAGCAAAAGAGGGGGGGGGCCAGATACGCAGTATTTT
TRBV7-6	TRBJ2-3	TRBD1	few	CASSLAGGMTDTQYF	TGTGCCAGCAGCTTGGCAGGGGGCATGACAGATACGCAGTATTTT
TRBV12-3/TRBV12-4	TRBJ1-4	.	.	CASSPIRGQGNEKLFF	TGTGCCAGCAGTCCCATCCGAGGGCAAGGGAATGAAAAACTGTTTTTT
TRBV6-5	TRBJ1-5	.	.	CASSYLGFGQPQHF	TGTGCCAGCAGTTACCTAGGTTTCGGTCAGCCCCAGCATTTT
TRBV29-1	TRBJ1-1	.	once	CSVSSTTEAFF	TGCAGCGTTTCGTCGACAACTGAAGCTTTCTTT
TRBV7-2	TRBJ2-3	TRBD2	many	CASNPTSGHTDTQYF	TGTGCCAGCAACCCAACTAGCGGACACACAGATACGCAGTATTTT
TRBV27	TRBJ2-2	.	.	CASSLSLSWRETAGELFF	TGTGCCAGCAGTTTATCCCTCTCTTGGCGGGAAACGGCCGGGGAGCTGTTTTTT
TRBV12-3/TRBV12-4	TRBJ2-6	TRBD2	few	CASSGHGGLAGVQGANVLTF	TGTGCCAGCAGTGGGCACGGGGGACTAGCGGGAGTCCAAGGGGCCAACGTCCTGACTTTC
TRBV12-3/TRBV12-4	TRBJ1-2	TRBD1	few	CASTPGETGRVYGYTF	TGTGCCAGCACCCCTGGCGAGACAGGGCGCGTCTATGGCTACACCTTC
TRBV20-1	TRBJ2-1	.	few	CSARFRYNEQFF	TGCAGTGCTAGGTTTCGGTACAATGAGCAGTTCTTC
TRBV20-1	TRBJ2-1	TRBD2	.	CSAGGGARNEQFF	TGCAGTGCCGGGGGAGGGGCTCGCAATGAGCAGTTCTTC
TRBV10-1	TRBJ2-1	.	few	CASSHGGSYNEQFF	TGCGCCAGCAGTCATGGGGGCTCCTACAATGAGCAGTTCTTC
TRBV19	TRBJ1-1	TRBD1	.	CASSETGARTEAFF	TGTGCCAGTAGTGAGACAGGGGCCCGCACTGAAGCTTTCTTT
TRBV19	TRBJ2-1	.	few	CASSISQGRYNEQFF	TGTGCCAGTAGTATCTCACAGGGCCGATACAATGAGCAGTTCTTC
TRBV12-3/TRBV12-4	TRBJ2-1	TRBD2	.	CASSFRTSGTNEQFF	TGTGCCAGCAGTTTTAGGACTAGCGGGACCAATGAGCAGTTCTTC
TRBV6-2/TRBV6-3	TRBJ2-7	TRBD2	few	CASSSTLAGASYEQYF	TGTGCCAGCAGTTCCACACTAGCGGGAGCTTCCTACGAGCAGTACTTC
TRBV5-1	TRBJ2-1	TRBD1	.	CASSLDGTGTEQFF	TGCGCCAGCAGCCTGGATGGGACAGGAACTGAGCAGTTCTTC
TRBV19	TRBJ1-5	TRBD1	many	CASSTQGNQPQHF	TGTGCCAGTAGTACACAGGGGAATCAGCCCCAGCATTTT
TRBV28	TRBJ1-5	.	.	CASRGAGSNQPQHF	TGTGCCAGCAGGGGCGCAGGTTCGAATCAGCCCCAGCATTTT
TRBV27	TRBJ2-7	TRBD2	.	CASSFLAGGPVYEQYF	TGTGCCAGCAGTTTTTTAGCGGGAGGGCCCGTCTACGAGCAGTACTTC
TRBV14	TRBJ1-1	TRBD1	.	CASSLRTGGDTEAFF	TGTGCCAGCAGCCTCCGGACAGGGGGGGACACTGAAGCTTTCTTT
TRBV19	TRBJ2-5	TRBD2	few	CASSMSSDTSGQETQYF	TGTGCCAGTAGTATGTCCTCTGACACTAGCGGACAAGAGACCCAGTACTTC
TRBV10-3	TRBJ1-2	TRBD1	.	CAISTGQETMDGYTF	TGTGCCATCAGTACCGGACAGGAGACGATGGATGGCTACACCTTC
TRBV6-1	TRBJ1-6	TRBD1	.	CASSALAGQGYSPLHF	TGTGCCAGCAGTGCATTAGCGGGACAGGGGTATTCACCCCTCCACTTT
TRBV28	TRBJ2-4	TRBD1	few	CASRGQGKDIQYF	TGTGCCAGCAGGGGACAGGGGAAGGACATTCAGTACTTC
TRBV27	TRBJ1-1	.	.	CASSFWGPGTEAFF	TGTGCCAGCAGTTTCTGGGGGCCGGGCACTGAAGCTTTCTTT
TRBV7-2	TRBJ1-2	TRBD1	few	CASSLFLGQATFGYTF	TGTGCCAGCAGCTTATTTCTGGGACAGGCAACCTTTGGCTACACCTTC
TRBV7-3	TRBJ1-1	.	.	CASSETAGHGKGEAFF	TGTGCCAGCAGCGAAACCGCGGGACACGGAAAGGGTGAAGCTTTCTTT
TRBV4-1	TRBJ1-2	.	few	CASSQDRDFGGYTF	TGCGCCAGCAGCCAAGACCGGGACTTCGGGGGCTACACCTTC
TRBV6-5	TRBJ2-5	.	.	CASSRKGAAAGRETQYF	TGTGCCAGCAGTAGGAAAGGAGCGGCGGCAGGAAGGGAGACCCAGTACTTC
TRBV7-9	TRBJ2-3	.	.	CASSLARGSFTDTQYF	TGTGCCAGCAGCTTGGCCAGGGGTTCTTTCACAGATACGCAGTATTTT
TRBV11-2	TRBJ2-6	TRBD2	few	CASSFPGTSGSSGANVLTF	TGTGCCAGCAGCTTTCCCGGGACTAGCGGGAGCTCTGGGGCCAACGTCCTGACTTTC
TRBV6-2/TRBV6-3	TRBJ2-1	TRBD1	.	CASSYPFGTGGENEQFF	TGTGCCAGCAGTTACCCATTCGGGACAGGGGGCGAAAATGAGCAGTTCTTC
TRBV20-1	TRBJ2-3	.	.	CSASRDSSTDTQYF	TGCAGTGCTAGCCGGGACTCTAGCACAGATACGCAGTATTTT
TRBV12-3/TRBV12-4	TRBJ2-1	TRBD1	.	CASSLYRDRAREQFF	TGTGCCAGCAGTTTATACCGGGACAGGGCGAGGGAGCAGTTCTTC
TRBV7-8	TRBJ1-5	.	few	CASSLALDSNPLAVAQHF	TGTGCCAGCAGCTTAGCCTTGGACAGTAACCCACTTGCCGTAGCCCAGCATTTT
TRBV7-2	TRBJ2-7	TRBD2	.	CASGASGGYSYEQYF	TGTGCCAGCGGAGCTAGCGGGGGATACTCCTACGAGCAGTACTTC
TRBV6-5	TRBJ1-2	TRBD1	.	CASSYGTGTLRGGYTF	TGTGCCAGCAGTTACGGGACAGGGACTCTCCGGGGTGGCTACACCTTC
TRBV10-3	TRBJ1-1	.	few	CAISESAGNTEAFF	TGTGCCATCAGTGAGTCGGCAGGGAACACTGAAGCTTTCTTT
TRBV11-3	TRBJ2-3	TRBD1	.	CASSLGTGPDTQYF	TGTGCCAGCAGCTTAGGGACAGGGCCCGATACGCAGTATTTT
TRBV6-2/TRBV6-3	TRBJ2-3	.	few	CASSYSRADTDTQYF	TGTGCCAGCAGTTACTCCCGAGCGGACACAGATACGCAGTATTTT
TRBV6-5	TRBJ2-1	TRBD1	once	CASRDRADEQFF	TGTGCCAGCAGGGACAGGGCTGATGAGCAGTTCTTC
TRBV28	TRBJ1-3	.	.	CASLPPQGGVGNTIYF	TGTGCCAGCCTCCCCCCTCAGGGTGGGGTTGGAAACACCATATATTTT
TRBV27	TRBJ1-2	.	.	CASSQRTRGGYTF	TGTGCCAGCAGTCAGCGGACCCGGGGGGGCTACACCTTC
TRBV7-2	TRBJ2-5	.	many	CASSLARVQETQYF	TGTGCCAGCAGCTTAGCGCGGGTTCAAGAGACCCAGTACTTC
TRBV28	TRBJ2-5	.	few	CASSSTGRGGETQYF	TGTGCCAGCAGTTCGACTGGGAGGGGGGGAGAGACCCAGTACTTC
TRBV12-5	TRBJ1-1	.	few	CASGFYPASMNTEAFF	TGTGCTAGTGGTTTTTATCCCGCTTCGATGAACACTGAAGCTTTCTTT
TRBV4-1	TRBJ1-2	.	.	CASSQGGGSRPGYTF	TGCGCCAGCAGCCAAGGAGGGGGTAGTCGTCCTGGCTACACCTTC
TRBV19	TRBJ1-6	TRBD1	.	CASNDGQANSPLHF	TGTGCCAGTAACGACGGACAGGCTAATTCACCCCTCCACTTT
TRBV5-4	TRBJ1-1	.	few	CASSGGQTEAFF	TGTGCCAGCAGCGGGGGGCAGACTGAAGCTTTCTTT